The next 15 T cell receptor beta chains were all read from a single sample in a study of T cells after somatic rescue of genetic block. Assay: immunoSEQ multiplex PCR; the TCRdb copy retains only in-frame clones and omits some. The data show over 95,000 clones, under 95% seen once. The specimen sequenced was peripheral blood mononuclear cells (PBMCs). The source is a woman aged 18-29 years.

This sequence joins TRBV4-3 and TRBJ2-7; perhaps D is TRBD1 or TRBD2 (5 bases each). The CDR3 is 15 amino acids. Germline V gives CDR1 LGHNA, CDR2 YSLEER. The germline V and J ends were trimmed by 0 bases and 3 bases, with 12 bases remaining between them. CDR3 in amino acids: CASSQDRSGHYEQYF. The CDR3 region has the DNA TGCGCCAGCAGCCAAGATCGAAGCGGACACTACGAGCAGTACTTC.

The gene calls are TRBV28 and TRBJ1-5; 8 bases are shared with TRBD1. Germline V gene data show CDR1 as MDHEN and CDR2 as SYDVKM. This CDR3 is built from 16 residues. V gave up 3 bases and J gave up 5 bases; unmatched junction bases: 9. CDR3: CASSFRGRGSDQPQHF. CDR3 coding DNA: TGTGCCAGCAGTTTCAGGGGGCGCGGGAGTGATCAGCCCCAGCATTTT. The full variable domain, in which reference TRBV28 and TRBJ1-5 provide the parts outside the CDR3, is DVKVTQSSRYLVKRTGEKVFLECVQDMDHENMFWYRQDPGLGLRLIYFSYDVKMKEKGDIPEGYSVSREKKERFSLILESASTNQTSMYLCASSFRGRGSDQPQHFGDGTRLSIL.

The chain employs TRBV7-9 and TRBJ1-1; D is uncertain. CDR3 length: 15 residues. Germline V lookup: CDR1 SEHNR, CDR2 FQNEAQ (reference sequence). Trimming took 7 bases from V and 3 from J, leaving 18 bases between them. DNA for the CDR3: TGTGCCAGCACCCTCTCGTCATGGAGGGACACTGAAGCTTTCTTT. Its protein product is CASTLSSWRDTEAFF.

V gene TRBV30 combines with J gene TRBJ1-2; D ambiguous. V lost 3 bases and J lost 2, with 10 bases in between. This CDR3 is built from 13 residues. In germline, CDR1 is GTSNPN, CDR2 SVGIG (reference sequence). The CDR3 here is CAWRHGRNYGYTF. The CDR3 DNA reads as TGTGCCTGGAGACACGGACGGAACTATGGCTACACCTTC.

The V gene is TRBV5-1, the J gene TRBJ1-2; 7 bases align to TRBD1. The ends lost 5 bases at V and 8 bases at J; junction bases unmatched: 6. The length of the CDR3 is 12 residues. The germline V gene encodes CDR1 SGHRS and CDR2 YFSETQ. CDR3 DNA sequence: TGCGCCAGCAGGGGGCAGGGGGAAGGCTACACCTTC. This encodes CASRGQGEGYTF.

The chain carries TRBV7-3 and TRBJ2-7; 7 bases fit TRBD1. The CDR3 has 14 amino acids. From germline, CDR1 is SGHTA and CDR2 FQGTGA. V gave up 5 bases and J gave up 0 bases; unmatched junction bases: 4. The CDR3 DNA is TGTGCCAGCAGCCCACAGGGGTTCTCCTACGAGCAGTACTTC. Protein product: CASSPQGFSYEQYF.

The chain uses TRBV2 and TRBJ1-2; D is perhaps TRBD1 (6 bases). This CDR3 is 16 amino acids long. Deletions cut 7 bases from V and 8 bases from J, with 26 bases between. Germline V gene sequence: CDR1 SNHLY, CDR2 FYNNEI. CDR3: CASTLEIPEQTGGYTF. CDR3 coding DNA: TGTGCCAGCACCCTTGAAATTCCGGAACAAACAGGGGGCTACACCTTC.

This rearrangement joins TRBV4-1 to TRBJ1-6, with D perhaps TRBD1 (6 bases). Trimming cost V 1 base and J 5 bases, with 18 bases left between them. The CDR3 totals 18 residues. Germline CDR1 MGHRA, CDR2 YSYEKL. Here the CDR3 DNA reads TGCGCCAGCAGCCAAGTTGCCAGGGGAGGGAACCATAATTCACCCCTCCACTTT. As protein: CASSQVARGGNHNSPLHF.

This clone was recorded once. This sequence joins TRBV6-5 and TRBJ1-2, with TRBD1 as a possible D gene (5 bases). Trimming shortened V by 2 bases and J by 5 bases, and 15 bases separated the two germline ends. The CDR3 length is 15 residues. In germline, CDR1 is MNHEY, CDR2 SVGAGI. CDR3 sequence reads: CASSYGGMDSYGYTF. CDR3 in DNA: TGTGCCAGCAGTTACGGGGGAATGGACTCTTATGGCTACACCTTC.

This chain uses TRBV11-3 with TRBJ2-3; the D gene is possibly TRBD2 (6 bases). Trimming cost V 0 bases and J 1 base, with 11 bases left between them. The CDR3 length is 16 residues. Germline CDR1 and CDR2: SGHNT and YENEEA. This CDR3 is CASSLEEWRGTDTQYF. As DNA, the CDR3 is TGTGCCAGCAGCTTAGAGGAGTGGAGGGGCACAGATACGCAGTATTTT. The whole variable domain, remainder taken from reference TRBV11-3 and TRBJ2-3, is EAGVVQSPRYKIIEKKQPVAFWCNPISGHNTLYWYLQNLGQGPELLIRYENEEAVDDSQLPKDRFSAERLKGVDSTLKIQPAELGDSAVYLCASSLEEWRGTDTQYFGPGTRLTVL.

This clone was seen repeatedly, ten times or more. This chain joins TRBV4-1 and TRBJ1-6, with D perhaps matching TRBD1 (6 bases). The CDR3 consists of 17 residues. The germline V gene has CDR1 MGHRA and CDR2 YSYEKL. The V gene lost 3 bases and the J gene lost 8 bases, with 20 bases spanning the gap. CDR3 in DNA: TGCGCCAGCAGCCAGGTCCGTTTGGACAGCTACTATTCACCCCTCCACTTT. Its protein product is CASSQVRLDSYYSPLHF.

The rearrangement links TRBV19 to TRBJ1-2; 9 nucleotides agree with TRBD1. The CDR3 contains 15 residues. Per germline, CDR1 LNHDA and CDR2 SQIVND (reference sequence). The ends lost 3 bases at V and 3 bases at J; junction bases unmatched: 5. This CDR3 is CASSIIRDRDYGYTF. CDR3 nucleotide sequence: TGTGCCAGTAGTATCATCCGGGACAGGGACTATGGCTACACCTTC.

The rearrangement joins TRBV28 to TRBJ1-1, with D uncertain. Germline V lookup: CDR1 MDHEN, CDR2 SYDVKM. This CDR3 spans 13 amino acids. V shed 2 bases and J shed 5 bases, with 9 bases lying between them. The CDR3 is CASSLGSRTEAFF. Here the CDR3 DNA reads TGTGCCAGCAGTTTAGGGTCAAGGACTGAAGCTTTCTTT.

The V and J genes are TRBV30 and TRBJ2-3; TRBD2 matches 11 bases. This CDR3 spans 15 amino acids. With 3 bases clipped from V and 3 bases from J, the junction kept 5 bases outside the gene matches. The V gene's germline CDR1 is GTSNPN and CDR2 SVGIG (reference sequence). The CDR3 nucleotides read TGTGCCTGGAGCTTAGCGGGGGGGCCTACAGATACGCAGTATTTT. Its translation: CAWSLAGGPTDTQYF.

The genes are TRBV28 and TRBJ2-6; D may be TRBD1 (5 bases). Germline V gene sequence: CDR1 MDHEN, CDR2 SYDVKM. The CDR3 is 16 amino acids. V was trimmed by 5 bases and J by 0 bases, leaving 11 bases between them. CDR3: CASSPGSTSGANVLTF. The CDR3 DNA follows: TGTGCCAGCAGTCCAGGGTCCACCTCTGGGGCCAACGTCCTGACTTTC.